These 26 T cell receptor beta chains were all obtained from the same sample, sequenced in a study of shared clonotypes between healthy human individuals. Generated by immunoSEQ multiplex PCR, the TCRdb table keeps only in-frame clones and is missing some. The table records around 2.1 million clones, 90% to 95% of them present only once. The naive CD8 subset, CD45RO-negative cells positively selected for CCR7, excluded terminally differentiated effector memory CD45RA+ cells. Sequences were obtained from naive CD8+ T cells from PBMCs. The receptors here all came from a man between 18 and 29 years old in good health. Some clones in this sample may be carry-over from other donors' samples.

The chain couples TRBV28 to TRBJ2-1; D is ambiguous. V lost 3 bases, J lost 2 bases, and 11 bases lay in between. Germline CDR1 is MDHEN and CDR2 is SYDVKM. This CDR3 is 15 amino acids long. The CDR3 DNA reads TGTGCCAGCAGTTTGTGGCTAGAGACCTACAATGAGCAGTTCTTC. Protein: CASSLWLETYNEQFF.

J is TRBJ2-3 and V is TRBV9; 7 nucleotides agree with TRBD2. Looked up from germline, CDR1 is SGDLS and CDR2 is YYNGEE. The CDR3 length is 18 residues. J gave up 1 base and V 3 bases, and 14 bases lay outside the gene matches. CDR3 sequence: CASSDPETSPLRTDTQYF. CDR3 coding DNA: TGTGCCAGCAGCGATCCAGAGACTAGCCCCCTCCGCACAGATACGCAGTATTTT.

Of note for this clone: This sample also contains other DNA sequences that code for the same CDR3. This rearrangement joins TRBV4-3 to TRBJ2-7; 8 positions match TRBD2. Germline trimming cut 1 base from V and 4 bases from J; bases unmatched to any gene: 3. CDR1 and CDR2 (germline): LGHNA, YSLEER. The length of the CDR3 is 14 residues. The CDR3 sequence is CASSQGLAGYEQYF. The CDR3 DNA reads as TGCGCCAGCAGCCAAGGGCTAGCGGGTTACGAGCAGTACTTC.

The chain recombines TRBV29-1 with TRBJ2-2, with D perhaps TRBD2 (5 bases). The CDR3 runs to 12 residues. CDR1 and CDR2 (germline): SQVTM, ANQGSEA. The V end lost 0 bases, the J end lost 6 bases, and 5 bases lay between the germline ends. CDR3 nucleotide sequence: TGCAGCGTTGAAGAGAGGGCCGGGGAGCTGTTTTTT. Protein product: CSVEERAGELFF.

The CDR3 nucleotides read TGTGCCAGCAGCCCCAAAAAAACAAAATCACGTGGTCCGGAGCAGTTCTTC. Translating it yields CASSPKKTKSRGPEQFF. The chain carries TRBV5-6 and TRBJ2-1; no firm D call. Germline CDR1 reads SGHDT; CDR2 reads YYEEEE. V dropped 4 bases and J dropped 10 bases, with 27 bases sitting between them. The CDR3 has 17 amino acids.

This clone came up once. The CDR3 protein is CASRKDQGAHEQYF. CDR3 in DNA: TGTGCCAGCCGGAAGGATCAGGGAGCCCACGAGCAGTACTTC. The rearrangement links TRBV5-5 to TRBJ2-7, with D perhaps matching TRBD1 or TRBD2 (5 bases each). Deletions cut 7 bases from V and 5 bases from J, with 19 bases between. The CDR3 consists of 14 residues. Germline V gene data show CDR1 as SGHKS and CDR2 as YYEKEE (reference sequence).

The chain employs TRBV28 and TRBJ2-3; 11 nucleotides align to TRBD2. V lost 4 bases and J lost 1; bases outside the gene matches: 7. The germline CDR1 and CDR2 sequences are MDHEN and SYDVKM. CDR3 length equals 17 residues. CDR3 sequence reads: CASSSTSGIVGTDTQYF. As DNA, the CDR3 is TGTGCCAGCAGTTCGACTAGCGGGATTGTTGGCACAGATACGCAGTATTTT.

The rearrangement uses TRBV11-2 and TRBJ2-7; D is uncertain. Deletions cut 2 bases from V and 4 bases from J, with 15 bases between. Germline CDR1 and CDR2: SGHAT and FQNNGV. This CDR3 has 15 residues. CDR3 in amino acids: CASSLSAQAFYEQYF. As DNA, the CDR3 is TGTGCCAGCAGCTTATCCGCGCAAGCTTTTTACGAGCAGTACTTC.

This chain links TRBV27 with TRBJ2-1, with D possibly called TRBD1 or TRBD2 (5 bases each). CDR1 is MNHEY and CDR2 is SMNVEV in the germline V gene (reference sequence). V gave up 6 bases and J gave up 3 bases, with 12 bases separating them. This CDR3 contains 14 residues. The CDR3 region is CASRGTGLYNEQFF. The CDR3 bases are TGTGCCAGCAGGGGAACGGGGCTCTACAATGAGCAGTTCTTC.

The chain recombines TRBV11-2 with TRBJ2-2; D is undetermined. V was clipped by 5 bases and J by 0 bases, with 13 bases between them. Germline CDR1 and CDR2: SGHAT and FQNNGV. This CDR3 contains 16 residues. The DNA of the CDR3 is TGTGCCAGCAGCCCAACAGCAAGAACGAACACCGGGGAGCTGTTTTTT. Its translation: CASSPTARTNTGELFF.

The gene calls are TRBV11-2 and TRBJ2-1; 8 bases are a match to TRBD2. Germline CDR1 SGHAT, CDR2 FQNNGV. CDR3 length equals 19 residues. Germline trimming cut 1 base from V and 7 bases from J; bases unmatched to any gene: 18. The CDR3 loop is CASSLAIGLGAGEANEQFF. Here the CDR3 DNA reads TGTGCCAGCAGCTTAGCTATAGGTCTTGGAGCGGGAGAGGCGAATGAGCAGTTCTTC.

The V gene is TRBV7-9, the J gene TRBJ2-2; D is possibly TRBD1 (6 bases). The ends were cut back, 8 bases at V and 4 bases at J, with 17 bases in the middle. From germline, CDR1 is SEHNR and CDR2 FQNEAQ (reference sequence). The CDR3 consists of 15 residues. The chain's CDR3 is CASVSGAGATGELFF. Written as DNA, the CDR3 is TGTGCCAGCGTCTCTGGGGCAGGGGCCACCGGGGAGCTGTTTTTT.

The CDR3 reads CASSQWREGLNEQFF. DNA of the CDR3: TGTGCCAGCAGCCAATGGCGGGAGGGACTGAATGAGCAGTTCTTC. The gene calls are TRBV14 and TRBJ2-1, with 9 bases that match TRBD2. The CDR3 loop spans 15 amino acids. Germline assignment: CDR1 SGHDN and CDR2 FVKESK. With V trimmed by 2 bases and J by 7 bases, 6 bases remained unmatched.

This chain uses TRBV7-8 with TRBJ2-7; either TRBD1 or TRBD2 may fit D (6 bases each). The CDR3 loop spans 16 amino acids. With 5 bases removed from V and 3 bases from J, the gap between germline ends came to 20 bases. Germline CDR1 SGHVS, CDR2 FQNEAQ. The CDR3 reads CASSPGPTGGSYEQYF. DNA of the CDR3: TGTGCCAGCAGCCCGGGGCCGACCGGGGGCAGCTACGAGCAGTACTTC.

The chain joins TRBV7-9 to TRBJ1-2; a possible D gene is TRBD1 (6 bases). With 4 bases removed from V and 6 bases from J, the gap between germline ends came to 12 bases. CDR3 length equals 13 residues. The germline gives CDR1 SEHNR, CDR2 FQNEAQ (reference sequence). The CDR3 region is CASSSIQGNGYTF. Here the CDR3 DNA reads TGTGCCAGCAGCTCGATACAGGGAAATGGCTACACCTTC.

The V gene is TRBV7-3, the J gene TRBJ2-7, with D uncertain. V dropped 3 bases and J dropped 6 bases, with 18 bases sitting between them. This CDR3 is 15 amino acids long. Germline CDR1 is SGHTA and CDR2 is FQGTGA. CDR3 nucleotide sequence: TGTGCCAGCAGCTTTCTGGCGGCCCCCGTAGGCGAGCAGTACTTC. As protein: CASSFLAAPVGEQYF.

The chain recombines TRBV27 with TRBJ1-4; D unclear. The CDR3 is 16 residues long. From germline, CDR1 is MNHEY and CDR2 SMNVEV (reference sequence). With 5 bases removed from V and 2 bases from J, the gap between germline ends came to 15 bases. The CDR3 sequence is CASSPSAAITNEKLFF. For the CDR3, the DNA is TGTGCCAGCAGTCCATCCGCCGCCATTACTAATGAAAAACTGTTTTTT.

V and J are TRBV27 and TRBJ1-1; D not resolved. This CDR3 contains 13 residues. V gave up 6 bases and J gave up 4 bases, with 12 bases separating them. Germline V lookup: CDR1 MNHEY, CDR2 SMNVEV (reference sequence). CDR3 loop: CASREVFGTEAFF. In DNA form, the CDR3 reads TGTGCCAGCAGGGAGGTATTCGGCACTGAAGCTTTCTTT.

This sequence joins TRBV5-4 and TRBJ2-3, with 7 bases that match TRBD1. Trimming took 1 base from V and 5 from J; bases not matched to a gene: 10. Germline V gives CDR1 SGHNT, CDR2 YYREEE (reference sequence). This CDR3 comprises 16 residues. For the CDR3, the DNA is TGTGCCAGCAGCTTGTCGAGGGCAGGGGGAGTAGATACGCAGTATTTT. Protein: CASSLSRAGGVDTQYF.

The rearrangement uses TRBV7-9 and TRBJ2-2, with TRBD1 identical over 7 bases. This CDR3 is built from 14 residues. Germline CDR1 is SEHNR and CDR2 is FQNEAQ (reference sequence). J lost 7 bases, V lost 4 bases, and 6 bases had no gene match. The CDR3 coding sequence is TGTGCCAGCAGCTCAGGGGGAAGTGGCGGGGAGCTGTTTTTT. Its translation is CASSSGGSGGELFF.

The chain employs TRBV5-1 and TRBJ2-1; D remains ambiguous. Germline lookup yields CDR1 SGHRS and CDR2 YFSETQ. Trimming cost V 0 bases and J 9 bases, with 4 bases left between them. The CDR3 has 11 amino acids. The CDR3 DNA reads as TGCGCCAGCAGCTTGGTGACTGAGCAGTTCTTC. Translated: CASSLVTEQFF.

For the CDR3, the DNA is TGTGCCAGCAGCGTAGCGGGGGACGGGGTGCAGTTCTTC. The encoded protein is CASSVAGDGVQFF. The chain is built from TRBV9 and TRBJ2-1, with D tentatively TRBD2 (6 bases). Germline V lookup: CDR1 SGDLS, CDR2 YYNGEE. This CDR3 region has 13 residues. V lost 0 bases and J 12 bases, leaving 13 bases between the germline ends.

This chain uses TRBV13 with TRBJ2-7; weak D call: TRBD1 (6 bases). V was trimmed by 5 bases and J by 3 bases, leaving 14 bases between them. This CDR3 region has 14 residues. Germline V gene sequence: CDR1 PRHDT, CDR2 FYEKMQ (reference sequence). CDR3 amino acids: CASSPGPGDYEQYF. In DNA, the CDR3 is TGTGCCAGCAGCCCCGGCCCAGGGGACTACGAGCAGTACTTC.

The rearrangement uses TRBV7-3 and TRBJ2-2, with 12 positions matching TRBD2. The V gene's germline CDR1 is SGHTA and CDR2 FQGTGA. V gave up 5 bases and J gave up 6 bases; unmatched junction bases: 4. This CDR3 has 15 residues. The CDR3 DNA sequence: TGTGCCAGCAGCCCTAGCGGGAGGGCCGCCGGGGAGCTGTTTTTT. This translates into CASSPSGRAAGELFF.

This clone is a singleton in its sample. This chain connects TRBV6-5 to TRBJ2-3; 9 nucleotides line up with TRBD1. Losses at the gene ends were 1 base for V and 5 bases for J; bases not matched to a gene: 4. The CDR3 contains 15 residues. Germline assignment: CDR1 MNHEY and CDR2 SVGAGI. As DNA, the CDR3 is TGTGCCAGCAGTTACTGGGGGACAGGGCAAGATACGCAGTATTTT. Residues: CASSYWGTGQDTQYF.

The chain carries TRBV5-4 and TRBJ1-1; a weak D match, TRBD1 (5 bases). V was cut by 5 bases and J by 8 bases, with 13 bases left in between. CDR1 and CDR2 (germline): SGHNT, YYREEE (reference sequence). The CDR3 length is 12 residues. The DNA of the CDR3 is TGTGCCAGCAGTTCCCTCCGGGGGGAAGCTTTCTTT. Amino acid sequence: CASSSLRGEAFF.